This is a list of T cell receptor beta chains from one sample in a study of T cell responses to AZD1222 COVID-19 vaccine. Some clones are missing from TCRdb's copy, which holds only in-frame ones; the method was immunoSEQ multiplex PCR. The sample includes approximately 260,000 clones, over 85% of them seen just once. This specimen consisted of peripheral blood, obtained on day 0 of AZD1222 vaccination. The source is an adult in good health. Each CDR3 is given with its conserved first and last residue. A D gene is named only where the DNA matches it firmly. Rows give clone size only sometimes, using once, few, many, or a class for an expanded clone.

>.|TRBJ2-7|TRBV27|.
TGTGCCAGCAGTTTTCTGGCCCAGAGTTATATGTACGAGCAGTACTTC
CASSFLAQSYMYEQYF
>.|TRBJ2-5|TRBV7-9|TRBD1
TGTGCCAGCAAAAGGGGGACAGAGGGCGCGGAGACCCAGTACTTC
CASKRGTEGAETQYF
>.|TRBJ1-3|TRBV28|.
TGTGCCAGCACCGCCCTCGGAGCGGCTGGAAACACCATATATTTT
CASTALGAAGNTIYF
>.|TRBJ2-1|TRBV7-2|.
TGTGCCAGCAGCTTAGGACCGGTGAGCTCCTACAATGAGCAGTTCTTC
CASSLGPVSSYNEQFF
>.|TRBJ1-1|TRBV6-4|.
TGTGCCAGCAGTGCCAACAGGGAGAACACTGAAGCTTTCTTT
CASSANRENTEAFF
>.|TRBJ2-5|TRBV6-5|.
TGTGCCAGCACCGCGAGGAGGGGGCGAGAAGAGACCCAGTACTTC
CASTARRGREETQYF
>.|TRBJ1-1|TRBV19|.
TGTGCCACGACTCTTGTCTTCGCCCACACTGAAGCTTTCTTT
CATTLVFAHTEAFF
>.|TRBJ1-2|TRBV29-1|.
TGCAGCGTTGAGCGGACAGTGAACTATGGCTACACCTTC
CSVERTVNYGYTF
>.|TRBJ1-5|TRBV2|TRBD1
TGTGCCAGCGGGACAGGGGGCCGGCAGCCCCAGCATTTT
CASGTGGRQPQHF
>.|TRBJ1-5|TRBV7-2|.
TGTGCCAGCAGCCCAGTCGGTCGCAATCAGCCCCAGCATTTT
CASSPVGRNQPQHF
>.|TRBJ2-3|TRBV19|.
TGTGCCAGTAGTATAGACGGGGTACGCACAGATACGCAGTATTTT
CASSIDGVRTDTQYF
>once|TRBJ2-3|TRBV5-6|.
TGTGCCAGCAGCCCCCATTGGAGGAAAGGAGACACAGATACGCAGTATTTT
CASSPHWRKGDTDTQYF
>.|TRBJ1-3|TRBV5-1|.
TGCGCCAGCAGCTTGGGTGGTGGAAACACCATATATTTT
CASSLGGGNTIYF
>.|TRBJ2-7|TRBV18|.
TGTGCCAGCTCACCTAACCTCTACGAGCAGTACTTC
CASSPNLYEQYF
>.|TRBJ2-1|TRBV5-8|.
TGTGCCAGCAGCACCGGGCCCTACAATGAGCAGTTCTTC
CASSTGPYNEQFF
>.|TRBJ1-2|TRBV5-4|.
TGTGCCAGCAGCTTCGGGCAGGAAAACTATGGCTACACCTTC
CASSFGQENYGYTF
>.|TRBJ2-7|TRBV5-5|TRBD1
TGTGCCAGCAGCCGAGGGACAGGGGGAAGCGAGCAGTACTTC
CASSRGTGGSEQYF
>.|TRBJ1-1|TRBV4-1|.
TGCGCCAGCAGCCAAGGTGGTTTCCGGACTGAAGCTTTCTTT
CASSQGGFRTEAFF
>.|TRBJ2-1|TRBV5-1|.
TGCGCCAGCAGCTTGGGGGGAGACTACAATGAGCAGTTCTTC
CASSLGGDYNEQFF
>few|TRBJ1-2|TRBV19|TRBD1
TGTGCCAGTAGTATAAGAGGACAGGGGGCGCCAGGCTACACCTTC
CASSIRGQGAPGYTF
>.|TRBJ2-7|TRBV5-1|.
TGCGCCAGCAGCTTGGGGCAGGGAAGTAACGAGCAGTACTTC
CASSLGQGSNEQYF
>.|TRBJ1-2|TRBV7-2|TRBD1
TGTGCCAGCAGCTTCAGGGGGGCTGGCTACACCTTC
CASSFRGAGYTF
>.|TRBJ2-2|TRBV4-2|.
TGTGCCAGCAGCTCCCCGGACAGTGCCACCGGGGAGCTGTTTTTT
CASSSPDSATGELFF
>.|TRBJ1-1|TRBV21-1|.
TGTGCCAGCAGCAAAGAGCAGACAGGGGCGAACACTGAAGCTTTCTTT
CASSKEQTGANTEAFF
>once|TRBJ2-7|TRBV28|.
TGTGCCAGCAGTTTGCCAACTTCCTACGAGCAGTACTTC
CASSLPTSYEQYF
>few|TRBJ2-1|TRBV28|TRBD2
TGTGCCAGCAGTCCCCCCGGCGGGAGGAACTACAATGAGCAGTTCTTC
CASSPPGGRNYNEQFF
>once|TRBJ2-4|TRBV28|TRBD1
TGTGCCAGCAGTGGGGACAGGTCCAACTTCCCCGTAGCCAAAAACATTCAGTACTTC
CASSGDRSNFPVAKNIQYF
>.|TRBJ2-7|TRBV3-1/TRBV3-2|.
TGTGCCAGCAGCCATCCAAGGGGGGCTCCTCCCTACGAGCAGTACTTC
CASSHPRGAPPYEQYF
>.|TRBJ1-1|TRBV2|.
TGTGCCAGCAGTGCAGGGGTGAACACTGAAGCTTTCTTT
CASSAGVNTEAFF
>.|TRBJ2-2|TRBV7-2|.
TGTGCCAGCAGCCCCGGGACATTCACCGGGGAGCTGTTTTTT
CASSPGTFTGELFF
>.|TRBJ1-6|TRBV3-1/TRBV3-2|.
TGTGCCAGCAGCCAAGAGGCCCGGGGAGGGTTTAACTCACCCCTCCACTTT
CASSQEARGGFNSPLHF
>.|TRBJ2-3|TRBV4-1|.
TGCGCCAGCAGCCAGCAAGGGGGCACAGATACGCAGTATTTT
CASSQQGGTDTQYF
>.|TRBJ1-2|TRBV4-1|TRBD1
TGCGCCAGCAGCCAACCGGGGACAGATTATGGCTACACCTTC
CASSQPGTDYGYTF
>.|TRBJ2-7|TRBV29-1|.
TGCAGCGTGTGGCAACCTGTCGGCGAGCAGTACTTC
CSVWQPVGEQYF
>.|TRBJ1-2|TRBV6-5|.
TGTGCCAGCAGCCTCGGTGGCTACACCTTC
CASSLGGYTF
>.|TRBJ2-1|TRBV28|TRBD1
TGTGCCAGCCTTTTCGGGACAGGGAACAATGAGCAGTTCTTC
CASLFGTGNNEQFF
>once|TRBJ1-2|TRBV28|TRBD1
TGTGCCAGCAGTGTCACCGGGACAGCTTTCTATGGCTACACCTTC
CASSVTGTAFYGYTF
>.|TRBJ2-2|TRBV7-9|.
TGTGCCAGCAGCGCCGGGGGTAGAACGAACACCGGGGAGCTGTTTTTT
CASSAGGRTNTGELFF
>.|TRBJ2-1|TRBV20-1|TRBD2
TGCAGTGCTAGTTTGACTAGCGGGAGGGCCTTCGGGAATGAGCAGTTCTTC
CSASLTSGRAFGNEQFF
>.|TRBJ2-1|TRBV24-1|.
TGTGCCACCAGTGATTTTGGGAATGAGCAGTTCTTC
CATSDFGNEQFF
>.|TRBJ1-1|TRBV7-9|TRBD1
TGTGCCAGCAGCTTACTACAGGGGGAAGCTTTCTTT
CASSLLQGEAFF
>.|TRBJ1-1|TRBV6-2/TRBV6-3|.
TGTGCCAGCAGTTACGTGCCGGCCATGAACACTGAAGCTTTCTTT
CASSYVPAMNTEAFF
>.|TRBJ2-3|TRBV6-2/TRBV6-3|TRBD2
TGTGCCAGCAGCCGACTAGCGGGCCGCACAGATACGCAGTATTTT
CASSRLAGRTDTQYF
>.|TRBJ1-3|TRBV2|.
TGTGCCAGCAGCCTCCGACAGATCAACTCTGGAAACACCATATATTTT
CASSLRQINSGNTIYF
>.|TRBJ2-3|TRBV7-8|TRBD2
TGTGCCAGCAGCTTTTTGGGTAGCGGGGGGCCAGCGGGCACAGATACGCAGTATTTT
CASSFLGSGGPAGTDTQYF
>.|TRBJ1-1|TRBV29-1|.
TGCAGCGTTGAGGCTGAAGCTTTCTTT
CSVEAEAFF
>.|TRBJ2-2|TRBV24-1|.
TGTGCCACCAGTGATTTGGCCAGGGACACCGGGGAGCTGTTTTTT
CATSDLARDTGELFF